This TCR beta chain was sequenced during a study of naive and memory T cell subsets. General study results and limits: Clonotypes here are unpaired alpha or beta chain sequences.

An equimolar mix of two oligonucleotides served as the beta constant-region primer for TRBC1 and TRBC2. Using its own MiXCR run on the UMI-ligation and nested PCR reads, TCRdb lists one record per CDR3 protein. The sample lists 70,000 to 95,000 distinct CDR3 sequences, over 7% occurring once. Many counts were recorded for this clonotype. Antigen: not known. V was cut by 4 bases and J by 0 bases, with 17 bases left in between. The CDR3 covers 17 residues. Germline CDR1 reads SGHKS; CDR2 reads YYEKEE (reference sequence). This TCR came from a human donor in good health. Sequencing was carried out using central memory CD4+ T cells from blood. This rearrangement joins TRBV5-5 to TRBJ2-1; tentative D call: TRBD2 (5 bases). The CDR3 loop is CASSVRGLGSSYNEQFF. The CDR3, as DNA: TGTGCCAGCAGCGTAAGAGGCCTTGGGAGCTCCTACAATGAGCAGTTCTTC.